This T cell receptor beta chain was sequenced for a study of blood T cell repertoires in COVID-19 (dated by TCRdb to the early 2020s). General notes on the study: The collaborator samples originated in the United States, Italy and Spain and spanned the acute and convalescent phases of COVID-19. A de-identified subject ID, COVID-19 status, age in years and sex were almost always included in the sample metadata. The prospective study material was composed of cDNA or gDNA derived from T cells, B-cell-depleted T cells, or PBMCs. Where HLA class I and class II types were available, the types were taken from metadata supplied by the sample provider, not from assay-based typing. A freely available public database, intended as a resource for researchers studying the immune response to SARS-CoV-2, is where the repertoires were released. The dataset comprised deeply sampled blood TCRbeta repertoires from subjects exposed to, actively infected with, or recovered from COVID-19. The samples were drawn from the first 160 participants of the ongoing ImmuneRACE study and from 1,254 subjects provided by 6 global collaborators.

Overall study results and their limits: How much clinical and demographic metadata was included differed by source and by participant, and the metadata was provided uncurated.

CDR1 and CDR2, looked up from the germline V gene, are KGHSH and LQKENI. V is pared back by 5 bases and J by 3 bases, with 13 bases lying between the germline termini. The CDR3 runs 14 amino acids, cysteine and phenylalanine included. The DNA shown is the 42-base CDR3, in frame from base 1. A remark on this clone: Its antigen remains unidentified. No base-level quality is on record; no much larger clone is a single base apart.

TCRbeta CDR3 regions were amplified from genomic DNA using the immunoSEQ Assay, a bias-controlled multiplex PCR. Per the authors' processing: Nucleated cell counts per sample were estimated from amplification of reference gene primers within the assay. To quantify the absolute abundance of each unique TCRbeta CDR3 rearrangement, sequence reads were collapsed and filtered. For each sample, productive Simpson clonality was calculated by taking the square root of Simpson's diversity index across productive rearrangements. TCRdb re-hosts the immuneACCESS table, in-frame sequences only. Its copies lack some clones; in the studies checked, an unresolved V gene accounts for under half of them, and the cause for the rest is not known. V and J calls and clone size follow that table, whereas D and trimming were derived from the DNA. This sample is represented by more than 95,000 clones; more than 70% of them were singletons. About 5.5% of the sample comes from the top ten.

Each collaborating institution followed its own protocols to collect whole blood in K2EDTA tubes. For TCRbeta analysis, collaborator samples were shipped as frozen whole blood, as isolated PBMCs, or as DNA extracted from either sample type. The sample taken for sequencing was peripheral blood. The rearranged chain carries TRBV18 and TRBJ2-5, with TRBD2 perhaps the D gene, on 5 matching bases. This TCR was recovered from an elderly man with active or convalescent COVID-19. The bases read TGTGCCAGCTCATCCCTAGCCGAGGAAGAGACCCAGTACTTC. Protein translation: CASSSLAEEETQYF.